The rows below give T cell receptor beta chains drawn from one sample of a study of shared clonotypes between healthy human individuals. The method was immunoSEQ multiplex PCR; TCRdb's version includes in-frame clones alone and lacks a portion of them. This table has over 2 million clones, roughly 94% appearing once. Material: naive CD8+ T cells sorted from blood. These receptor sequences come from a young man in good health. Both conserved end residues are part of each CDR3. Fields, in order: J gene, V gene, CDR3 protein.

TRBJ2-7	TRBV28	CASSFGTTYEQYF
TRBJ2-1	TRBV5-4	CASSLALGGEQFF
TRBJ2-7	TRBV28	CASSSAGEGYEQYF
TRBJ2-1	TRBV27	CASSSGLAGYNEQFF
TRBJ2-5	TRBV5-4	CASSLTEGETQYF
TRBJ2-7	TRBV27	CASSLSGLGGYEQYF
TRBJ2-1	TRBV9	CASSVVGSSYNEQFF
TRBJ2-3	TRBV30	CAWSVGGSGADTQYF
TRBJ2-1	TRBV30	CAWSVGPSGYQFF
TRBJ2-2	TRBV5-1	CASSPSIGGPGELFF
TRBJ1-2	TRBV4-1	CASSQVGGQGAYYGYTF
TRBJ1-2	TRBV5-5	CASSLGQLFYGYTF
TRBJ2-7	TRBV4-1	CASSQHHPSGPTYEQYF
TRBJ2-7	TRBV27	CASSEIAGVGEQYF
TRBJ1-1	TRBV19	CASSSDRGYTEAFF
TRBJ1-1	TRBV29-1	CSVVWGGTEAFF
TRBJ2-1	TRBV5-4	CASSLGLGDEQFF
TRBJ2-7	TRBV7-6	CASSADGSYEQYF
TRBJ2-2	TRBV11-2	CASSLELAGATSAGELFF
TRBJ1-1	TRBV11-2	CASSFDPNTEAFF
TRBJ2-7	TRBV19	CASSIGQLYEQYF
TRBJ1-5	TRBV6-1	CASSEARGSNQPQHF
TRBJ2-1	TRBV5-1	CASSPWGGEQFF
TRBJ2-5	TRBV2	CASSRQGRYQETQYF
TRBJ2-2	TRBV4-2	CASSQGPELFF
TRBJ2-1	TRBV19	CASSRDLESYNEQFF
TRBJ1-1	TRBV11-2	CASSPLVARGTEAFF
TRBJ2-7	TRBV4-1	CASSQGQTASYEQYF
TRBJ2-7	TRBV7-8	CASSPLTSPREEQYF
TRBJ2-5	TRBV28	CASSLWYRQETQYF
TRBJ1-5	TRBV23-1	CASTAGLPLCNQPQHF
TRBJ2-3	TRBV27	CASSSVRVAGVSTDTQYF
TRBJ2-5	TRBV7-9	CASSNPGPGETQYF
TRBJ1-2	TRBV5-4	CASSLVEGVGYTF
TRBJ2-2	TRBV5-6	CASSLSKGQVNTGELFF
TRBJ2-2	TRBV5-8	CASRLASTGELFF
TRBJ2-7	TRBV11-2	CASSLVSESYEQYF
TRBJ1-6	TRBV7-9	CASSDWTGNNSPLHF
TRBJ2-1	TRBV4-3	CASSQEYSGPYNEQFF
TRBJ2-5	TRBV4-1	CASSQDPEETQYF
TRBJ1-2	TRBV9	CASSVESGTNYGYTF
TRBJ1-1	TRBV30	CAWRGRGDDEAFF
TRBJ2-2	TRBV5-1	CASRGLAGPGELFF
TRBJ2-3	TRBV6-6	CASTGYVRGDTQYF
TRBJ2-1	TRBV6-6	CASSYSRELYNEQFF
TRBJ2-3	TRBV25-1	CASSVPSGADTQYF
TRBJ1-5	TRBV6-5	CASGYSGEGQPQHF
TRBJ1-2	TRBV29-1	CSVGMGGADYTF
TRBJ1-5	TRBV27	CASSLSFEGPNQPQHF
TRBJ1-6	TRBV13	CASSFRGHNSPLHF
TRBJ1-6	TRBV15	CATSREVYNSPLHF
TRBJ2-1	TRBV6-1	CASSDYGGQGNEQFF
TRBJ1-1	TRBV28	CASSLGWSGESTEAFF
TRBJ2-7	TRBV6-6	CASSSVTHYEQYF
TRBJ2-3	TRBV6-6	CASSLLAGPTDTQYF
TRBJ1-2	TRBV30	CASLSLGPEGYGYTF
TRBJ2-1	TRBV4-3	CASSPGLPSYNEQFF
TRBJ1-2	TRBV6-5	CASSPQGLNGYTF